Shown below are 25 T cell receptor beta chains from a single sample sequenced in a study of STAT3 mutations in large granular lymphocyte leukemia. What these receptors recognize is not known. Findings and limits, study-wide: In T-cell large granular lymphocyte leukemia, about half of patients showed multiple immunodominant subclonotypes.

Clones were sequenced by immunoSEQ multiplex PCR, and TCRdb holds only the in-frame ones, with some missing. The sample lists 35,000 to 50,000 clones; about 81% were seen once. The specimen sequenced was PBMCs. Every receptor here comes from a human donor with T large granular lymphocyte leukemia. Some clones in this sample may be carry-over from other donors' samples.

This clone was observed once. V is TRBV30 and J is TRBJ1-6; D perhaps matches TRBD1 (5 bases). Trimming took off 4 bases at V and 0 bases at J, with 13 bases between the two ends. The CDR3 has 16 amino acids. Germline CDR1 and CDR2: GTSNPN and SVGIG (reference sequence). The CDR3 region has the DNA TGTGCCTGGACCACGGAGGGGAGCTCCTATAATTCACCCCTCCACTTT. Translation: CAWTTEGSSYNSPLHF.

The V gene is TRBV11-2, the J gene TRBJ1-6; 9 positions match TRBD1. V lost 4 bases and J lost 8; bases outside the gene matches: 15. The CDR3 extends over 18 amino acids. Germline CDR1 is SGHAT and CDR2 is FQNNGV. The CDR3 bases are TGTGCCAGCAGCTCTACTTTCACAGGGGGCCGTATGGATTCACCCCTCCACTTT. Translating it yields CASSSTFTGGRMDSPLHF. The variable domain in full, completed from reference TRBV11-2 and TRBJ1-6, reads EAGVAQSPRYKIIEKRQSVAFWCNPISGHATLYWYQQILGQGPKLLIQFQNNGVVDDSQLPKDRFSAERLKGVDSTLKIQPAKLEDSAVYLCASSSTFTGGRMDSPLHFGNGTRLTVT.

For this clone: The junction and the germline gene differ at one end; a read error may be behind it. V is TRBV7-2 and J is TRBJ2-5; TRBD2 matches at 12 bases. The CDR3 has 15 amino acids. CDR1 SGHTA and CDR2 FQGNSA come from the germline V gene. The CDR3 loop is CASSLEGTSGPTQYF. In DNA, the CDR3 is TGTGCCAGTAGCTTAGAAGGGACTAGCGGGCCCACCCAGTACTTC.

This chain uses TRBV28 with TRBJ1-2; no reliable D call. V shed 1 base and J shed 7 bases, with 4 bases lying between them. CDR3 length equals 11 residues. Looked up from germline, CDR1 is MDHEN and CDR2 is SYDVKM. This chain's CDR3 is CASSLSGGYTF. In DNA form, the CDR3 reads TGTGCCAGCAGTTTATCGGGTGGCTACACCTTC.

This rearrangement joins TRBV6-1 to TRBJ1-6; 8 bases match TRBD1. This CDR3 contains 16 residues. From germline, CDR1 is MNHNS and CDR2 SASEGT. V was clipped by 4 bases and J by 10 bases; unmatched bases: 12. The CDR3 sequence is CASSGGTGGLVSPLHF. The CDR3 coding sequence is TGTGCCAGCAGTGGGGGCACAGGGGGGTTGGTGTCACCCCTCCACTTT.

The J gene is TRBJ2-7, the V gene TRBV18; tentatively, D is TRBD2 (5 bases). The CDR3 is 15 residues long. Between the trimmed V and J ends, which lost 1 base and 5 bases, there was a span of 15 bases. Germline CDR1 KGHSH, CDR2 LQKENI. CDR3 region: CASSPQAGNDDEQYV. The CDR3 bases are TGTGCCAGCTCACCACAGGCCGGGAATGATGACGAGCAGTACGTC.

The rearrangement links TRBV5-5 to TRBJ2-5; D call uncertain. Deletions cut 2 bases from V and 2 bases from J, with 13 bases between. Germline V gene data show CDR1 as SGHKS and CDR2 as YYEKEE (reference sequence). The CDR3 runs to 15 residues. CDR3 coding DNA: TGTGCCAGCAGCTTTGTTCAGACTCAGCAAGAGACCCAGTACTTC. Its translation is CASSFVQTQQETQYF.

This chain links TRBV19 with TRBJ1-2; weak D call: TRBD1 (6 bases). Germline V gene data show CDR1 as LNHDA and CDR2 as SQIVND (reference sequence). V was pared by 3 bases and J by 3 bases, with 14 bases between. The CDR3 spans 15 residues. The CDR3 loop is CASSIPSRGDYGYTF. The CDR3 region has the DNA TGTGCCAGTAGTATCCCCTCCAGGGGAGACTATGGCTACACCTTC.

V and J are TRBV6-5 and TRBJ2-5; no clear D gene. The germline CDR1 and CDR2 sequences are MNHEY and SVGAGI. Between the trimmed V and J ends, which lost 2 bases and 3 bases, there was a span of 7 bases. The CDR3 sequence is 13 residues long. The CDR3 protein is CASSYPSKETQYF. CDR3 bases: TGTGCCAGCAGTTACCCCTCGAAAGAGACCCAGTACTTC.

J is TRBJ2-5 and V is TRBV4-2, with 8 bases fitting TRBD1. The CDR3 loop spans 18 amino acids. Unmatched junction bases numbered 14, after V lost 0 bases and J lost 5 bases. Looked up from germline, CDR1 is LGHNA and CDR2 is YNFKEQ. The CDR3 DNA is TGTGCCAGCAGCCAAGAACCAGGTCCCAGACAGGGGATGGAGACCCAGTACTTC. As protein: CASSQEPGPRQGMETQYF.

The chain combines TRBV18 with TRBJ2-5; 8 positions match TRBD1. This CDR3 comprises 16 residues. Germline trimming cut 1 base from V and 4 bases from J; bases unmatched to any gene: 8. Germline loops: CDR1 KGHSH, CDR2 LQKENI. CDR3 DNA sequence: TGTGCCAGCTCACCACTTGGACAGGGAGGTAGAGAGACCCAGTACTTC. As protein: CASSPLGQGGRETQYF.

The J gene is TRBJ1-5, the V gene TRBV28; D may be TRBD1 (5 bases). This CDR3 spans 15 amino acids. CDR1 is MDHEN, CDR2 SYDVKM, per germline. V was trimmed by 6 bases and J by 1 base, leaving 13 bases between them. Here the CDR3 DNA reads TGTGCCAGCAGGGGGGGGTTGGTCAGCAATCAGCCCCAGCATTTT. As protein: CASRGGLVSNQPQHF.

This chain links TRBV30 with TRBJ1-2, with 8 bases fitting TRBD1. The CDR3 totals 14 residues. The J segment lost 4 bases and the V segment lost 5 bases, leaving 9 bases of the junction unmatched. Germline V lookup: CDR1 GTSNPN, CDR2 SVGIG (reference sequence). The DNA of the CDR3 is TGTGCCTGGTCCTTACAGGGGGGCGGCTATGGCTACACCTTC. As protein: CAWSLQGGGYGYTF.

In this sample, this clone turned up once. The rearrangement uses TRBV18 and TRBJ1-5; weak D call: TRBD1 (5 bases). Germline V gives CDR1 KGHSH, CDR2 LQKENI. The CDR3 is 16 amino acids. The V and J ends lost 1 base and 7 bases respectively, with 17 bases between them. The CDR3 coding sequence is TGTGCCAGCTCACCACGGTTTTTGGGGGTTCGGCAGCCCCAGCATTTT. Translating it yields CASSPRFLGVRQPQHF. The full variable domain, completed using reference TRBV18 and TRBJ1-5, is NAGVMQNPRHLVRRRGQEARLRCSPMKGHSHVYWYRQLPEEGLKFMVYLQKENIIDESGMPKERFSAEFPKEGPSILRIQQVVRGDSAAYFCASSPRFLGVRQPQHFGDGTRLSIL.

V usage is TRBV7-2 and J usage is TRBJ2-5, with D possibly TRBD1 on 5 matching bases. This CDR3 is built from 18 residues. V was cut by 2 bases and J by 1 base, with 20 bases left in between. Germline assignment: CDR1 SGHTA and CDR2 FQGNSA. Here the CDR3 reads CASSLLPRSRVFQETQYF. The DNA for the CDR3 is TGTGCCAGCAGCTTATTGCCCCGCAGCAGGGTCTTCCAAGAGACCCAGTACTTC.

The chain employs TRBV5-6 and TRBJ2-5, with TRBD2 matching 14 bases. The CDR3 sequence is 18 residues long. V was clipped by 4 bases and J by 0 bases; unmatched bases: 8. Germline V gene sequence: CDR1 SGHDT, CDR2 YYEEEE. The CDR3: CASSLGLAGGKYQETQYF. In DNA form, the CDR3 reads TGTGCCAGCAGCCTCGGACTAGCGGGGGGAAAGTACCAAGAGACCCAGTACTTC.

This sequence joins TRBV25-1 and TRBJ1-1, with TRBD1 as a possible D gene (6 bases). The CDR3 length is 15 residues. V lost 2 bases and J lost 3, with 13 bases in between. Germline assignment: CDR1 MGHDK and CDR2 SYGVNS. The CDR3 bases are TGTGCCAGCAGTGAACGGGGGGCGCGTGACACTGAAGCTTTCTTT. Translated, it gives CASSERGARDTEAFF.

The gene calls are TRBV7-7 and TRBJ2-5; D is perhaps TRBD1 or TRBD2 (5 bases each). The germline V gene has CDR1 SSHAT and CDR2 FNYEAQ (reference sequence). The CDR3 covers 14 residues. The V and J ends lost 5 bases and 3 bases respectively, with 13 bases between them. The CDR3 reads CASSRDQGKETQYF. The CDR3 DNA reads TGTGCCAGCAGCCGGGATCAGGGTAAAGAGACCCAGTACTTC.

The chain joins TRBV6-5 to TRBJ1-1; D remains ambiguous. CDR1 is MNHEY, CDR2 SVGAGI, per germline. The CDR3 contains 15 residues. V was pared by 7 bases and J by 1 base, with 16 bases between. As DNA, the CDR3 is TGTGCCAGCACCTTTATAGGGCGCCGGAACACTGAAGCTTTCTTT. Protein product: CASTFIGRRNTEAFF.

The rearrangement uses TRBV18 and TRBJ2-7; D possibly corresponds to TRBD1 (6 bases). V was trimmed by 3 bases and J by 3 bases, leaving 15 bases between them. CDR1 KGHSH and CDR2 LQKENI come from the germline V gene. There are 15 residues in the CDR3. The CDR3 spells CASSPLDRTYYEQYF. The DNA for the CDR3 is TGTGCCAGCTCACCGCTCGACAGGACTTACTACGAGCAGTACTTC.

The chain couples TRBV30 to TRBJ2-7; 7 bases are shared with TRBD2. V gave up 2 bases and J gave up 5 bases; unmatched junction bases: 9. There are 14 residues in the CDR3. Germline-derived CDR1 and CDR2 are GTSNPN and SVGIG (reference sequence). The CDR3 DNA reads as TGTGCCTGGAGTCTCGGTAGCGGGTTCGACGAGCAGTACTTC. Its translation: CAWSLGSGFDEQYF.

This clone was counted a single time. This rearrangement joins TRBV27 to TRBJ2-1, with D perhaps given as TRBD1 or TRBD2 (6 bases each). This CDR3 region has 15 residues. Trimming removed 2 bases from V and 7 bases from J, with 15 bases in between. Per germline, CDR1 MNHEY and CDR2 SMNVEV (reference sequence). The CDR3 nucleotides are TGTGCCAGCAGTTTAGGTTGGGGGGCGGGTAATGAGCAGTTCTTC. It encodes CASSLGWGAGNEQFF.

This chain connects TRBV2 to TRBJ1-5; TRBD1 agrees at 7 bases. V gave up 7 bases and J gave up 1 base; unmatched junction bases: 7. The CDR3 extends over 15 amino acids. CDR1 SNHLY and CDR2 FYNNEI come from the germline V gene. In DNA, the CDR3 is TGTGCCAGCAACCGGGACAGAGGGAGCAATCAGCCCCAGCATTTT. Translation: CASNRDRGSNQPQHF.

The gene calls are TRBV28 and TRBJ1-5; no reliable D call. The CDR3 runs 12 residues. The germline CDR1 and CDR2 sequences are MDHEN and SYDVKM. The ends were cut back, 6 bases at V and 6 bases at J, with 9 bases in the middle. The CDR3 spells CASRAGSQPQHF. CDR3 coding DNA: TGTGCCAGCAGGGCCGGGAGTCAGCCCCAGCATTTT.

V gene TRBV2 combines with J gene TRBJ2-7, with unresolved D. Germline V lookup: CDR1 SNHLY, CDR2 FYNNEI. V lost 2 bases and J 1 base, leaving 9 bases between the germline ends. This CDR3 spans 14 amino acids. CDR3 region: CASSESRRSYEQYF. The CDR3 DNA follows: TGTGCCAGCAGTGAATCTAGGCGGTCCTACGAGCAGTACTTC.